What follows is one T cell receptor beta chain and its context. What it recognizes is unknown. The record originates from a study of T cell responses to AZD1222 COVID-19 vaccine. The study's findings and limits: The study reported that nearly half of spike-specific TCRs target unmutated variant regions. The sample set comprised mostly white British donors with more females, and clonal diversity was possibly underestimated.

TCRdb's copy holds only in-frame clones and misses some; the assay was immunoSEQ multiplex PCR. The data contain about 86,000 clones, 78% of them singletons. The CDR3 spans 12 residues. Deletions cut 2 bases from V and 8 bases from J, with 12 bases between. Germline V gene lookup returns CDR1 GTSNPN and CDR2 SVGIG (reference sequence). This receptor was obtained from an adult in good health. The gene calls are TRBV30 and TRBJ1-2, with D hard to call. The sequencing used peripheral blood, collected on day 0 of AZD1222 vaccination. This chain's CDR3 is CAWSTEVEGYTF. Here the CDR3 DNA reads TGTGCCTGGAGTACGGAGGTGGAGGGCTACACCTTC. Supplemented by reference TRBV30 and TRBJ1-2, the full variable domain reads SQTIHQWPATLVQPVGSPLSLECTVEGTSNPNLYWYRQAAGRGLQLLFYSVGIGQISSEVPQNLSASRPQDRQFILSSKKLLLSDSGFYLCAWSTEVEGYTFGSGTRLTVV.